This T cell receptor beta chain was captured in a study of blood T cell repertoires in COVID-19 (TCRdb year 2020). Regarding the research as a whole: Collaborator samples came from the United States, Italy and Spain and covered acute and convalescent phases of COVID-19. The prospective study material was composed of cDNA or gDNA derived from T cells, B-cell-depleted T cells, or PBMCs. Deeply sampled blood TCRbeta repertoires from subjects exposed to, actively infected with, or recovered from COVID-19 were included in the dataset. The repertoires were made available in a free public database intended to serve as a resource for research on the immune response to SARS-CoV-2. The samples were drawn from the first 160 participants of the ongoing ImmuneRACE study and from roughly 1,300 subjects provided by 6 global collaborators. Nearly every sample came with metadata listing a de-identified subject ID, COVID-19 status, age in years and sex. Where available, HLA class I and class II types were obtained from metadata supplied by the sample provider rather than from assay-based typing. The paper as a whole reports these results and caveats: Clinical and demographic metadata were provided uncurated, with the amount varying by source and participant.

The immunoSEQ Assay, a bias-controlled multiplex PCR, was used to amplify TCRbeta CDR3 regions from genomic DNA. The study's own analysis went as follows. Nucleated cell counts per sample were estimated from amplification of reference gene primers within the assay. To quantify the absolute abundance of each unique TCRbeta CDR3 rearrangement, sequence reads were collapsed and filtered. For each sample, productive Simpson clonality was calculated as the square root of Simpson's diversity index over productive rearrangements. The table comes from immuneACCESS by way of TCRdb, which keeps in-frame sequences with V and J called. Part of the clones is missing from these tables; in studies checked, under half for an unresolved V gene and the rest for unknown reasons. V and J calls and clone size are as listed in that table; D and trimming were resolved from the DNA. The sample yields nearly 95,000 clones; over 75% were counted once. The ten largest make up 7.4% of the sample.

Comment on this clone: What antigen it recognizes has not been identified. There are no base qualities to consult, and no much larger clone falls within one base.

Collaborating institutions collected whole blood in K2EDTA tubes following their own protocols. For TCRbeta analysis, collaborator samples were shipped as frozen whole blood, as isolated PBMCs, or as DNA extracted from either sample type. V is shortened by 3 bases, J by 2 bases, and the region joining them spans 12 bases. According to the germline V gene, CDR1 reads SQVTM and CDR2 reads ANQGSEA. The CDR3 measures 14 amino acids from cysteine to phenylalanine. Only the CDR3 region is kept as DNA, spanning 42 bases read in frame from base 1. Sequences were obtained from peripheral blood. The sequence links TRBV29-1 to TRBJ2-3; TRBD1 could be the D gene, as 6 bases match. This receptor was identified in a human donor with acute or convalescent COVID-19. The donor label of this sample is uncertain. The base sequence is TGCAGCGTTGAGATGGGGGCGAACACAGATACGCAGTATTTT. Its translation is CSVEMGANTDTQYF.